The 2 T cell receptor beta chains presented below share a single source sample, sequenced in a study of TIL therapy for anti-PD-1-resistant metastatic lung cancer. This was the immunoSEQ v3 assay. Generated by immunoSEQ multiplex PCR, the TCRdb table keeps only in-frame clones and is missing some. The data hold about 17,000 clones, with 83% observed a single time. Time point reported: pre-treatment sample, taken before nivolumab and TIL therapy. The source material was blood, sampled at baseline. These receptors originate from a person between 25 and 79 years old with non-small cell lung cancer.

V gene TRBV6-6 combines with J gene TRBJ1-1; 7 nucleotides match TRBD1. CDR3 length equals 14 residues. Germline CDR1 reads MNHNY; CDR2 reads SVGAGI (reference sequence). V shed 0 bases and J 11 bases; nucleotides not matched to a gene: 9. The CDR3: CASSYSGQYLWAFF. CDR3 DNA: TGTGCCAGCAGTTACTCGGGACAGTACTTGTGGGCTTTCTTT.

The chain carries TRBV29-1 and TRBJ2-1; weak D call: TRBD1 (6 bases). This CDR3 comprises 12 residues. Germline V gene lookup returns CDR1 SQVTM and CDR2 ANQGSEA. V lost 5 bases and J lost 10, with 15 bases in between. For the CDR3, the DNA is TGCAGCGTTCGGGCAGGGGCCGGGGAGCAGTTCTTC. It translates to CSVRAGAGEQFF.